This TCR beta chain was recovered during a study of blood T cells in healthy people across ages. V was cut by 5 bases and J by 4 bases, with 21 bases left in between. This CDR3 contains 16 residues. Germline CDR1 DFQATT, CDR2 SNEGSKA (reference sequence). The use of a sample-barcoded 5' primer and a J-beta primer mix characterized a second PCR of roughly 7 to 11 cycles. One entry per CDR3 protein results from TCRdb running MiXCR on the 5' RACE reads. The data contain 380,000 or so distinct CDR3 sequences, about 49% of them singletons. Overall study results and limits: Age advanced and TCR beta diversity per million T cells fell, roughly linearly.

This clonotype was observed many times. What it recognizes is unknown. The receptor comes from a man aged 55-75 years in good health. The chain couples TRBV20-1 to TRBJ2-1, with D hard to call. The sequenced material came from blood. CDR3 residues: CSALHKGRMQYNEQFF. The CDR3 DNA reads as TGCAGTGCTCTTCATAAAGGACGGATGCAGTACAATGAGCAGTTCTTC.